What follows describes a single TCR beta chain. The data were taken from a study of control samples from healthy donors and cancer patients. Germline V gene lookup returns CDR1 SNHLY and CDR2 FYNNEI. CDR3 length: 12 residues. V dropped 3 bases and J dropped 7 bases, with 7 bases sitting between them. Sequencing used immunoSEQ multiplex PCR; TCRdb keeps in-frame clones, though not all of them. The sample contains some 150,000 clones, less than 95% of which appear only once. The sequence came from a man aged 18 to 35 in good health. Sample: blood. The J gene is TRBJ1-5, the V gene TRBV2; no clear D gene. The CDR3 nucleotides are TGTGCCAGCAGTGAGGAGGTCCAGCCCCAGCATTTT. It encodes CASSEEVQPQHF.